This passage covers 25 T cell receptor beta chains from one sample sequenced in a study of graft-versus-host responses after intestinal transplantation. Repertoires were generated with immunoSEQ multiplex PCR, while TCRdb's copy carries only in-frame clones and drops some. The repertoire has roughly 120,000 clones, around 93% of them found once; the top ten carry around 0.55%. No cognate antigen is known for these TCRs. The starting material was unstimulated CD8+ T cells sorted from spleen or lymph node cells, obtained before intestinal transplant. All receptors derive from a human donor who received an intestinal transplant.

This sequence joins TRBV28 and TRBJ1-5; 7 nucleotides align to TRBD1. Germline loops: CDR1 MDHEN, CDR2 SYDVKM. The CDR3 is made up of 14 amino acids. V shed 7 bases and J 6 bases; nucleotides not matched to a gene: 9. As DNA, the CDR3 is TGTGCCAGCACCATAGACAGGGCTGTTCAGCCCCAGCATTTT. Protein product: CASTIDRAVQPQHF. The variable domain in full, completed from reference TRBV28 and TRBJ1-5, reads DVKVTQSSRYLVKRTGEKVFLECVQDMDHENMFWYRQDPGLGLRLIYFSYDVKMKEKGDIPEGYSVSREKKERFSLILESASTNQTSMYLCASTIDRAVQPQHFGDGTRLSIL.

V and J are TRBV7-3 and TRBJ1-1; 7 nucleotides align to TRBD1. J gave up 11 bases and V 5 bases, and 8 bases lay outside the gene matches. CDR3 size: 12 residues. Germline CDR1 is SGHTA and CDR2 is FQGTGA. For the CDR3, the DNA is TGTGCCAGCAGCCTAGGAACAGGGGCCGCTTTCTTT. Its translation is CASSLGTGAAFF.

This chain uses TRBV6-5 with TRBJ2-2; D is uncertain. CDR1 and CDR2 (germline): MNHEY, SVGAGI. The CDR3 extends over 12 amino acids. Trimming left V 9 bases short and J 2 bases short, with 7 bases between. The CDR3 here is CASGPNTGELFF. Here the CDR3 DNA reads TGTGCCAGTGGACCCAACACCGGGGAGCTGTTTTTT.

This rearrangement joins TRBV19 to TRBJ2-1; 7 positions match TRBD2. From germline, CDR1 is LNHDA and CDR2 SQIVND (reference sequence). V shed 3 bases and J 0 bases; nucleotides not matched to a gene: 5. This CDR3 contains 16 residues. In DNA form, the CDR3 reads TGTGCCAGTAGTATGGGGGGGTGGAGCTCCTACAATGAGCAGTTCTTC. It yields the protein CASSMGGWSSYNEQFF.

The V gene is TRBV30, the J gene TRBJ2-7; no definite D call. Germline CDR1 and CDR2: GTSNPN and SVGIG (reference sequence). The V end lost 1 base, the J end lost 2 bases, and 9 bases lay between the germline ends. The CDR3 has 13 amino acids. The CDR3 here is CAWSAGRAYEQYF. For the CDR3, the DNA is TGTGCCTGGAGTGCTGGACGGGCCTACGAGCAGTACTTC.

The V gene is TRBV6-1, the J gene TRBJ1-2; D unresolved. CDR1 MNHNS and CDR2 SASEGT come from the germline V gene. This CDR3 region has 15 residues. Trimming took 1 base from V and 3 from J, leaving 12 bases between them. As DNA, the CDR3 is TGTGCCAGCAGTGAAGTTGGGAGAGCGCACTATGGCTACACCTTC. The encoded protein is CASSEVGRAHYGYTF.

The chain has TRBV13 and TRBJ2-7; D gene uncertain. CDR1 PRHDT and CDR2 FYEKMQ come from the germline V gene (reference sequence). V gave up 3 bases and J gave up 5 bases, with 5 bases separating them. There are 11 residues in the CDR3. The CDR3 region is CASSFNHEQYF. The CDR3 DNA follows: TGTGCCAGCAGCTTTAACCACGAGCAGTACTTC.

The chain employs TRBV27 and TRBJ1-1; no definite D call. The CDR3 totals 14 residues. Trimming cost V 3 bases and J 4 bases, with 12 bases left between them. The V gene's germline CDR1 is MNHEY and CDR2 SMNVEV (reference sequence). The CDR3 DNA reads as TGTGCCAGCAGTTTCCGCGGTTCGTCCACTGAAGCTTTCTTT. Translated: CASSFRGSSTEAFF.

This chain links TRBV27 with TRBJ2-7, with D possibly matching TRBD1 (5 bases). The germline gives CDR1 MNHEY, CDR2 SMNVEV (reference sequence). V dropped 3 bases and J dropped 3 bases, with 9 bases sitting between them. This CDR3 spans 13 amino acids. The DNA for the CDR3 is TGTGCCAGCAGTTTGACAGCGAGCTACGAGCAGTACTTC. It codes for CASSLTASYEQYF.

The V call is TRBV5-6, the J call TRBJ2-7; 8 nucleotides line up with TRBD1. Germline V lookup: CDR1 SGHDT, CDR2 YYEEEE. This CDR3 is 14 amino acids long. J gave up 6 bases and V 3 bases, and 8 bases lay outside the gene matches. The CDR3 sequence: CASSSGQGGPEQYF. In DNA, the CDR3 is TGTGCCAGCAGCTCAGGACAGGGTGGGCCCGAGCAGTACTTC.

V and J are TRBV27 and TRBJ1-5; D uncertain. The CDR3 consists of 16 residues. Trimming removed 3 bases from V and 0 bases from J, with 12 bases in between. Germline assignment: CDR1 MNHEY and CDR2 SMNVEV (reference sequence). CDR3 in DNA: TGTGCCAGCAGTTTCATTGGGAGAAATAGCAATCAGCCCCAGCATTTT. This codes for CASSFIGRNSNQPQHF.

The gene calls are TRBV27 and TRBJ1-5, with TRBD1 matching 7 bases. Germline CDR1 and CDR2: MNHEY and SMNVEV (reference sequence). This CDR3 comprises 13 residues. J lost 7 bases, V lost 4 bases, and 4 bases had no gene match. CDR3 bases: TGTGCCAGCAGTTCGAAGGGGGCGCAGCCCCAGCATTTT. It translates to CASSSKGAQPQHF.

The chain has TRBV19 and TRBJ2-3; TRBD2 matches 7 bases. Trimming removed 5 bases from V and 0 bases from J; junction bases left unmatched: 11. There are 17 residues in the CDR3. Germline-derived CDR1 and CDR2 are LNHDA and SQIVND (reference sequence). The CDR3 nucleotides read TGTGCCAGTAGTCCTAGACTAGCCTGGGAGAGCACAGATACGCAGTATTTT. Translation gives CASSPRLAWESTDTQYF.

CDR3 sequence reads: CATSISRGTQYF. DNA of the CDR3: TGTGCCACCAGCATATCGCGAGGGACCCAGTACTTC. This chain links TRBV15 with TRBJ2-5, with D hard to call. The germline V gene encodes CDR1 LNHNV and CDR2 YYDKDF (reference sequence). The CDR3 consists of 12 residues. Trimming stripped 4 bases from V and 7 bases from J, with 10 bases between.

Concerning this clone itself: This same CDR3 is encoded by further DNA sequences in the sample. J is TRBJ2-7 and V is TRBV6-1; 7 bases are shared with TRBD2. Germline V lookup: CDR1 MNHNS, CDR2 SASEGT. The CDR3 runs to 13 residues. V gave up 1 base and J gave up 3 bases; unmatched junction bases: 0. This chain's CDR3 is CASSEGTSYEQYF. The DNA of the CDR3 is TGTGCCAGCAGTGAAGGGACTAGCTACGAGCAGTACTTC.

The CDR3 loop reads CASSPGANVLTF. In DNA, the CDR3 is TGTGCCAGCTCGCCTGGGGCCAACGTCCTGACTTTC. V and J are TRBV28 and TRBJ2-6; the D is unclear. This CDR3 has 12 amino acids. V lost 8 bases to trimming and J lost 2 bases, with 4 bases between them. CDR1 and CDR2 (germline): MDHEN, SYDVKM.

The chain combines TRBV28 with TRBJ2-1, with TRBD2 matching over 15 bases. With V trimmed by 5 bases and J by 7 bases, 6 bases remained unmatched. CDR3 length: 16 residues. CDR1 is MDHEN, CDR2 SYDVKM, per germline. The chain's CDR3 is CASSLQGTSGRNEQFF. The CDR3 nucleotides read TGTGCCAGCAGTCTCCAAGGGACTAGCGGGAGGAATGAGCAGTTCTTC.

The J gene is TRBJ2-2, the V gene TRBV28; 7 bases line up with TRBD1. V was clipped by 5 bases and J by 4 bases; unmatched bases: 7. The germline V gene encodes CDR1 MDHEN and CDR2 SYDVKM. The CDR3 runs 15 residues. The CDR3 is CASSLGRGPTGELFF. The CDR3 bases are TGTGCCAGCAGTCTAGGAAGGGGGCCCACCGGGGAGCTGTTTTTT.

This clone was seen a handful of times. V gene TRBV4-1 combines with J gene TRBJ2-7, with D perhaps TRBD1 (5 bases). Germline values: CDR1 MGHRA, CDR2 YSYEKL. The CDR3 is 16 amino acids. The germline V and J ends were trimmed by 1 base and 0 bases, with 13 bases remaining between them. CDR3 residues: CASSQGSGRVSYEQYF. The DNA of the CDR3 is TGCGCCAGCAGCCAAGGGTCCGGCAGGGTCTCCTACGAGCAGTACTTC.

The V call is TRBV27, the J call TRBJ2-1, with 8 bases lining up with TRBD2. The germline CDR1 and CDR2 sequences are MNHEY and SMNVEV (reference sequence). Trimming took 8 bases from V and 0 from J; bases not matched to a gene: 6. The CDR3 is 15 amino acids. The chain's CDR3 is CASREGGASYNEQFF. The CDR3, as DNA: TGTGCCAGCCGGGAGGGAGGGGCCTCCTACAATGAGCAGTTCTTC.

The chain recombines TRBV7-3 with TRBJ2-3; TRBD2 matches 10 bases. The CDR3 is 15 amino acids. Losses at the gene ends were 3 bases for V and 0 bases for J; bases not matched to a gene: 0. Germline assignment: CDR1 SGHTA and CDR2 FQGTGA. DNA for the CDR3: TGTGCCAGCAGCTTTAGCGGGGGGAGCACAGATACGCAGTATTTT. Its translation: CASSFSGGSTDTQYF.

CDR3 loop: CASSTPSLVYGYTF. Written as DNA, the CDR3 is TGTGCCAGTAGTACGCCGAGTCTAGTCTATGGCTACACCTTC. The chain links TRBV19 to TRBJ1-2; no reliable D call. V was clipped by 4 bases and J by 4 bases, with 13 bases between them. There are 14 residues in the CDR3. From germline, CDR1 is LNHDA and CDR2 SQIVND (reference sequence).

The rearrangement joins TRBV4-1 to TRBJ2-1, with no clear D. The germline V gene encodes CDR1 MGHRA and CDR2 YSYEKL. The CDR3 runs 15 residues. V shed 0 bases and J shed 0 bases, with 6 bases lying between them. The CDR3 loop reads CASSQEADSYNEQFF. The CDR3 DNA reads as TGCGCCAGCAGCCAAGAGGCAGACTCCTACAATGAGCAGTTCTTC.

The CDR3 bases are TGTGCCGGGGGGTTAGTGACCCAGTACTTC. It yields the protein CAGGLVTQYF. The chain joins TRBV30 to TRBJ2-5; D may be TRBD2 (6 bases). The CDR3 consists of 10 residues. V lost 8 bases and J lost 7, with 11 bases in between. CDR1 and CDR2 from the germline V gene are GTSNPN and SVGIG (reference sequence).

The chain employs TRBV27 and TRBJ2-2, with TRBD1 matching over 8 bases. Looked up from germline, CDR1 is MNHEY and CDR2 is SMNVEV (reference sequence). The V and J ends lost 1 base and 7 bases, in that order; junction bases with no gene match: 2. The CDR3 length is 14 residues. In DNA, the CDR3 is TGTGCCAGCAGTTTATACAGGGGGGTCGGGGAGCTGTTTTTT. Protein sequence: CASSLYRGVGELFF.